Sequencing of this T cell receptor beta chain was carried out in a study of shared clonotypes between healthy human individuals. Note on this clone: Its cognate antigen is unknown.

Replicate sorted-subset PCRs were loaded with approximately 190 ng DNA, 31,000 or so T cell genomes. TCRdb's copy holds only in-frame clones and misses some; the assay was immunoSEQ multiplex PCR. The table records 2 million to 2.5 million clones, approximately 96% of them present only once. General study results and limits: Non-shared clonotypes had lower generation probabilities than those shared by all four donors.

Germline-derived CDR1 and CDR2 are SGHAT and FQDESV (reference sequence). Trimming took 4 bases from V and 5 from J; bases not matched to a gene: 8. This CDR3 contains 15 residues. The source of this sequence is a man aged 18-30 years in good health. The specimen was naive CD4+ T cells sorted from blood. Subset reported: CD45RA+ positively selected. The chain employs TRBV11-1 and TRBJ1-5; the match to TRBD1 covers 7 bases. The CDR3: CASSSGGRGDQPQHF. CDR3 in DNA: TGTGCCAGCAGCTCAGGGGGAAGAGGTGATCAGCCCCAGCATTTT. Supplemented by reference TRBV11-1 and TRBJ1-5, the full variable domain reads EAEVAQSPRYKITEKSQAVAFWCDPISGHATLYWYRQILGQGPELLVQFQDESVVDDSQLPKDRFSAERLKGVDSTLKIQPAELGDSAMYLCASSSGGRGDQPQHFGDGTRLSIL.